This T cell receptor (beta chain) was observed in a study of CXCR3-negative and CXCR3-positive naive CD8 T cells. This CDR3 spans 15 amino acids. CDR1 and CDR2 from the germline V gene are MNHNY and SVGAGI (reference sequence). UMI-labeled TRB cDNA libraries were prepared by 5' RACE. No DNA is given; TCRdb re-called the 5' RACE reads and lists each CDR3 protein once. The sample table sets out 150,000 or so distinct CDR3 sequences. The sample comprised naive CXCR3- CD8+ T cells from blood. Subset defined: CD45RO-CCR7+CD27+CD95- naive CD8+ T cells lacking CXCR3 (TNR3-). The chain is built from TRBV6-6 and TRBJ1-5. This TCR derives from a human donor in good health. Some clones in this sample may be carry-over from other donors' samples. This CDR3 reads CASRTEDYSNQPQHF.